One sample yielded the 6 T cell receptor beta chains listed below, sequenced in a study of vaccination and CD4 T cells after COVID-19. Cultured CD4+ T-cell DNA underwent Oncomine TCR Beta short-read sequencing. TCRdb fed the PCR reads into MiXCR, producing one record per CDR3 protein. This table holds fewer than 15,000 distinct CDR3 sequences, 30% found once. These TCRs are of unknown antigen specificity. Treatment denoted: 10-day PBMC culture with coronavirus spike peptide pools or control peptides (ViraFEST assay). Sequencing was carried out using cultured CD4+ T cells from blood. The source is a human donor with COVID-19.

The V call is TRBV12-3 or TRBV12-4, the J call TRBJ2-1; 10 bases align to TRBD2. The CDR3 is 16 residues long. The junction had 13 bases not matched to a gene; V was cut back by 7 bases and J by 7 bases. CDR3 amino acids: CASTFSASGGSNEQFF. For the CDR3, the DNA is TGTGCCAGCACCTTTTCGGCTAGCGGGGGTTCTAATGAGCAGTTCTTC.

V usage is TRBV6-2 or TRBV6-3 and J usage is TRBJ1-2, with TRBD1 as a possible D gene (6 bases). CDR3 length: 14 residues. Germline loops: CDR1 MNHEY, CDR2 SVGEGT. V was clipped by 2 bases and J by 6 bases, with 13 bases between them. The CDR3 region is CASSYQGSSDGYTF. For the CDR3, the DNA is TGTGCCAGCAGTTACCAGGGGTCTAGTGATGGCTACACCTTC.

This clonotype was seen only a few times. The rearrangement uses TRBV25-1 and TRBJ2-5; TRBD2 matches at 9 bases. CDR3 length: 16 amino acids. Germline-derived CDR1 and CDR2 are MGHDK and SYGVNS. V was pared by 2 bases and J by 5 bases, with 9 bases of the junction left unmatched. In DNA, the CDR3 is TGTGCCAGCAGTGAAAGTGTACTAGCGGGTGGGGAGACCCAGTACTTC. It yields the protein CASSESVLAGGETQYF.

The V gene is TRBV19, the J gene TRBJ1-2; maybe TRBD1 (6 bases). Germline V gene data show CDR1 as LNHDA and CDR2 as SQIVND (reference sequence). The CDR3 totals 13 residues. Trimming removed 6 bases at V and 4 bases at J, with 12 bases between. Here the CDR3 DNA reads TGTGCCAGTAGCACCCAGGACAGCTATGGCTACACCTTC. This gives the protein CASSTQDSYGYTF.

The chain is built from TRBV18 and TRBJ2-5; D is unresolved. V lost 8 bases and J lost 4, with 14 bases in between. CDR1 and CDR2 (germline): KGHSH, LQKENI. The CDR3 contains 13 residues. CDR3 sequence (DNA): TGTGCCAGCACCGATCGGAACGGAGAGACCCAGTACTTC. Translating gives CASTDRNGETQYF. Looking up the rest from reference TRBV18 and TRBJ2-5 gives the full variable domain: NAGVMQNPRHLVRRRGQEARLRCSPMKGHSHVYWYRQLPEEGLKFMVYLQKENIIDESGMPKERFSAEFPKEGPSILRIQQVVRGDSAAYFCASTDRNGETQYFGPGTRLLVL.

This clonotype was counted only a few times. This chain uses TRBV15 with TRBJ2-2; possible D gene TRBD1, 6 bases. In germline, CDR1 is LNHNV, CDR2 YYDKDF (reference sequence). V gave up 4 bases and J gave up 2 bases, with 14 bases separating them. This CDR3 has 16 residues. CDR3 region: CATSTEKGVNTGELFF. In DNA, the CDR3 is TGTGCCACCAGCACCGAGAAGGGGGTTAACACCGGGGAGCTGTTTTTT.